This T cell receptor (beta chain) was sequenced for a study of blood T cell repertoires in COVID-19. Study-level background: Samples taken during acute and convalescent COVID-19 were collected in the United States, Italy and Spain.

Clones were sequenced by immunoSEQ multiplex PCR, and TCRdb holds only the in-frame ones, with some missing. Of about 130,000 clones listed, 92% are singletons. Trimming cost V 5 bases and J 1 base, with 12 bases left between them. Germline loops: CDR1 LNHDA, CDR2 SQIVND (reference sequence). The CDR3 length is 15 residues. The Seattle site enrolled patients during active infection and followed them longitudinally. The receptor's source is a man in his forties or fifties with COVID-19, enrolled during active disease. Sequenced input: peripheral blood. The chain has TRBV19 and TRBJ1-5; no firm D call. The CDR3 sequence: CASSPQQVSNQPQHF. The CDR3 bases are TGTGCCAGTAGTCCCCAGCAGGTGAGCAATCAGCCCCAGCATTTT.